Included here is one T cell receptor beta chain sequence, with context. What antigen it recognizes has not been identified. Qualities for individual bases were not recorded, and no much larger clone is one base off. The CDR3 spans 16 residues, from the cysteine through the phenylalanine. The sequence is cut down to CDR3 DNA, 48 bases in frame from base 1. The germline V gene specifies SGHTS as CDR1 and YDEGEE as CDR2. V is trimmed back by 2 bases and J by 4 bases, and the junction contains 9 bases that no gene match accounts for. TCRbeta CDR3 regions were amplified from genomic DNA using the immunoSEQ Assay, a bias-controlled multiplex PCR. Regarding the original processing steps: Nucleated cell counts per sample were estimated from amplification of reference gene primers within the assay. To quantify the absolute abundance of each unique TCRbeta CDR3 rearrangement, sequence reads were collapsed and filtered. For each sample, productive Simpson clonality was calculated by taking the square root of Simpson's diversity index across productive rearrangements. The immuneACCESS repertoire file appears here via TCRdb, limited to in-frame rearrangements. These files lack a portion of the clones; in checked studies, under half of the deficit traces to unresolved V genes, and the cause of the others is not known. Clone size and the V and J calls come from that table; the DNA yielded D and trimming. The sample yields under 300,000 clones; roughly 82% were counted once. The ten top clones hold 1.4% of the sample.

The data derive from a study of blood T cell repertoires in COVID-19 (dated by TCRdb to between 2020 and 2021). Describing the broader study: The collaborator samples originated in the United States, Italy and Spain and spanned the acute and convalescent phases of COVID-19. Subjects who had been exposed to COVID-19, were actively infected with it, or had recovered from it provided the deeply sampled blood TCRbeta repertoires that made up the dataset. The samples were drawn from the first 160 participants of the ongoing ImmuneRACE study and from 1,254 subjects provided by 6 global collaborators. The repertoires were released in a freely available public database meant as a resource for research on the immune response to SARS-CoV-2. The prospective study material was composed of cDNA or gDNA derived from T cells, B-cell-depleted T cells, or PBMCs. Where available, HLA class I and class II types were taken from metadata supplied by the sample provider and were not determined by assay-based typing. Sample metadata almost always included a de-identified subject ID, COVID-19 status, age in years and sex. What the research found in general, with its limitations: Clinical and demographic metadata were provided uncurated, with the amount varying by source and participant.

Samples from volunteer blood donors who had recovered from COVID-19 were contributed by a second Seattle source. Collaborating institutions collected whole blood in K2EDTA tubes following their own protocols. For TCRbeta analysis, collaborators shipped samples in one of three forms: frozen whole blood, isolated PBMCs, or DNA extracted from either of those sample types. This TCR was recovered from a woman between 35 and 50 years old who had recovered from COVID-19. Recombination linked TRBV5-8 to TRBJ2-5; 9 nucleotides in the junction match TRBD1. Material: peripheral blood. The nucleotide sequence reads TGTGCCAGCAGCTTACCAGGACAGGGGTCGTCAGAGACCCAGTACTTC. It is translated as CASSLPGQGSSETQYF.